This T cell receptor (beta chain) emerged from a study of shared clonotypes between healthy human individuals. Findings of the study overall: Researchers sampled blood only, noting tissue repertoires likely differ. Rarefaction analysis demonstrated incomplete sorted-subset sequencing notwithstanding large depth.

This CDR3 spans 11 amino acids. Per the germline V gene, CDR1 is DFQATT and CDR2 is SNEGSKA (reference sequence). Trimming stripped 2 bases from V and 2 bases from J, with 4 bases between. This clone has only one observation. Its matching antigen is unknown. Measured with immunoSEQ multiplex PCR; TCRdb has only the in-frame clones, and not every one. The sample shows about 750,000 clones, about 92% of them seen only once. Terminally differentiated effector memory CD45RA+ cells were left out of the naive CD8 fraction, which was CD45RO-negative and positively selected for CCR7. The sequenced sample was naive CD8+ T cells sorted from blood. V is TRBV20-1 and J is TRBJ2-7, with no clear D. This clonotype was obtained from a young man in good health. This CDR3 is CSARSTYEQYF. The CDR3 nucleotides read TGCAGTGCTAGATCTACCTACGAGCAGTACTTC.